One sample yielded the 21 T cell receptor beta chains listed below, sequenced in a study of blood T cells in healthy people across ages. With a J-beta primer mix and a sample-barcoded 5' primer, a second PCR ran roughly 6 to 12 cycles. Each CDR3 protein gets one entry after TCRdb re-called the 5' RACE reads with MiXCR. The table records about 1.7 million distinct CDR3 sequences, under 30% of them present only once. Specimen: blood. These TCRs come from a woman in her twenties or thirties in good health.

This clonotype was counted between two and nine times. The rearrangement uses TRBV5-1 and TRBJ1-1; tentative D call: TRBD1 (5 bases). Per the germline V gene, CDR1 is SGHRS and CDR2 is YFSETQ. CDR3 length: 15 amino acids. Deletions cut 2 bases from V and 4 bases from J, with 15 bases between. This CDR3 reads CASSFSGADGTEAFF. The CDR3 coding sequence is TGCGCCAGCAGCTTCAGCGGGGCAGACGGCACTGAAGCTTTCTTT.

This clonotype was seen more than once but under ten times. This CDR3 reads CASSLPTGETQYF. The CDR3 region has the DNA TGTGCCAGCAGCTTGCCGACCGGGGAGACCCAGTACTTC. The chain uses TRBV7-9 and TRBJ2-5, with D unresolved. The CDR3 spans 13 residues. V was pared by 3 bases and J by 5 bases, with 10 bases between. Germline loops: CDR1 SEHNR, CDR2 FQNEAQ (reference sequence).

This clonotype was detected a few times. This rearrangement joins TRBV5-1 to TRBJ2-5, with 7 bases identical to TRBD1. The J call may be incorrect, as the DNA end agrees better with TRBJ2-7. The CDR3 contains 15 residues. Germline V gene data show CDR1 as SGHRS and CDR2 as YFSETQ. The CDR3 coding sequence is TGCGCCAGCGGAAAAGGGGGCGCAAGCAAGAACGAGCAGTACTTC. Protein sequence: CASGKGGASKNEQYF.

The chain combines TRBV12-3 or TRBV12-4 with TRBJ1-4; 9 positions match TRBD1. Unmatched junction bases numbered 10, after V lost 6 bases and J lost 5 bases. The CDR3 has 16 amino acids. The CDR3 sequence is CASSGAPGTGNEKLFF. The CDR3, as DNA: TGTGCCAGCAGCGGGGCCCCCGGGACAGGGAATGAAAAACTGTTTTTT.

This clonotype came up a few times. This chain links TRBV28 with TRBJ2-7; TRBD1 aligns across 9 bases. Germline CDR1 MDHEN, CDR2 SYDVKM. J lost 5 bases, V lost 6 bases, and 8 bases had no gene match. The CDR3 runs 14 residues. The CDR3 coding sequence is TGTGCCAGCAGCACAGGACAGGGGATAAACGAGCAGTACTTC. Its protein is CASSTGQGINEQYF. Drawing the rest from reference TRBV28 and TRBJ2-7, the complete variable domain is DVKVTQSSRYLVKRTGEKVFLECVQDMDHENMFWYRQDPGLGLRLIYFSYDVKMKEKGDIPEGYSVSREKKERFSLILESASTNQTSMYLCASSTGQGINEQYFGPGTRLTVT.

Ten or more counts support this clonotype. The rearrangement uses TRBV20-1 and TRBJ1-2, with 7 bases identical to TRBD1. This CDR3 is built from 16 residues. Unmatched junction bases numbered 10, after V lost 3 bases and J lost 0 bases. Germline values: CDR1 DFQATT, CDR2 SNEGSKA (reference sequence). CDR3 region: CSASRGDPSANYGYTF. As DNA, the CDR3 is TGCAGTGCTAGCAGGGGGGATCCCTCAGCTAACTATGGCTACACCTTC.

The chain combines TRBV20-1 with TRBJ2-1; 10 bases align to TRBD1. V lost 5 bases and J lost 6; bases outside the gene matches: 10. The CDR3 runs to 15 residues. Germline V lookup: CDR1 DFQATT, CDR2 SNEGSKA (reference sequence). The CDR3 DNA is TGCAGTGCTCTTATTCCCGGGACAGGGGTCAATGAGCAGTTCTTC. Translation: CSALIPGTGVNEQFF.

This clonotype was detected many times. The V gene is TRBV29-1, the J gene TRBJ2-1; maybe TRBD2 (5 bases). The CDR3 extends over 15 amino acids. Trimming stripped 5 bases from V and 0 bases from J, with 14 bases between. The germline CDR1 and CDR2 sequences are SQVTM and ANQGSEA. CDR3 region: CSVLEAGYSYNEQFF. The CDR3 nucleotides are TGCAGCGTTCTTGAGGCGGGTTACTCCTACAATGAGCAGTTCTTC.

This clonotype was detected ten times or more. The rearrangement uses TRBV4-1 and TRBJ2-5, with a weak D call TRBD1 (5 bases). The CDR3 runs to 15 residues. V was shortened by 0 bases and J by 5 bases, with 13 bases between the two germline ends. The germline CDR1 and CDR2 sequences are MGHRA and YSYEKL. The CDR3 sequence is CASSQEGEGRETQYF. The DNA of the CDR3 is TGCGCCAGCAGCCAAGAAGGGGAAGGGCGGGAGACCCAGTACTTC.

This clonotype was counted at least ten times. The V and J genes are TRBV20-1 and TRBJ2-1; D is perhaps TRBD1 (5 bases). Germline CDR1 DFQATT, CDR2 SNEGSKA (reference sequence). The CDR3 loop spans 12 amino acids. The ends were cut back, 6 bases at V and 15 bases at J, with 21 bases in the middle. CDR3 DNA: TGCAGTGCCGCTCCGACTGGGGCCCCTTTGTTCTTC. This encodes CSAAPTGAPLFF.

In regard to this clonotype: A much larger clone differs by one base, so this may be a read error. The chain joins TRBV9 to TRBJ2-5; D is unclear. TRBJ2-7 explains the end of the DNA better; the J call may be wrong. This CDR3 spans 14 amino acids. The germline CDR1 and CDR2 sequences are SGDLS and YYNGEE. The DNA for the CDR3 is TGTGCCAGCAGCGTAGCTACGGATATCCACGAGCAGTACTTC. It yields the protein CASSVATDIHEQYF.

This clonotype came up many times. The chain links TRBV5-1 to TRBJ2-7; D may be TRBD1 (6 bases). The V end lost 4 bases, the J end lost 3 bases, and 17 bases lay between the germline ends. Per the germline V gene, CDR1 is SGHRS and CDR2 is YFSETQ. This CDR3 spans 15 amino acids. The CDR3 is CASSPLGDKSYEQYF. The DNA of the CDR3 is TGCGCCAGCAGCCCTCTTGGGGACAAAAGCTACGAGCAGTACTTC.

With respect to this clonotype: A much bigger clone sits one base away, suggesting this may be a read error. Written as DNA, the CDR3 is TGTGCCGGCAGCTTAGTTGGGGATGGCTACACCTTC. Translated: CAGSLVGDGYTF. This chain links TRBV7-2 with TRBJ1-2; D remains unclear. The germline V gene encodes CDR1 SGHTA and CDR2 FQGNSA. The CDR3 contains 12 residues.

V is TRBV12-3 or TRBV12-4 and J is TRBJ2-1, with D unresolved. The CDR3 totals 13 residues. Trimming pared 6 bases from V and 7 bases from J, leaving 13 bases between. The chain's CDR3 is CASSLLVENEQFF. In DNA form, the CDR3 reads TGTGCCAGCAGCCTCCTCGTGGAGAATGAGCAGTTCTTC.

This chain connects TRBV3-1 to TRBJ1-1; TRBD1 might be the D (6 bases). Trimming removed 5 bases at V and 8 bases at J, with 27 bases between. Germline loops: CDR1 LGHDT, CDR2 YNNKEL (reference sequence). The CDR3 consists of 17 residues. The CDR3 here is CASSSLPGGHGKREAFF. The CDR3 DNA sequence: TGTGCCAGCAGCTCCCTCCCCGGGGGACACGGGAAGAGGGAAGCTTTCTTT.

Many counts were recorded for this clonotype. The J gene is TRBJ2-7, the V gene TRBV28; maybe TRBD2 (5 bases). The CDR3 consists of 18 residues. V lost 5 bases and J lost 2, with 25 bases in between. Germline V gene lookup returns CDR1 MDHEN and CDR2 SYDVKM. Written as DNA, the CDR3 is TGTGCCAGCAGTCCCCTTGTTTTCCGGGCCCGAGGGCCCTACGAGCAGTACTTC. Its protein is CASSPLVFRARGPYEQYF.

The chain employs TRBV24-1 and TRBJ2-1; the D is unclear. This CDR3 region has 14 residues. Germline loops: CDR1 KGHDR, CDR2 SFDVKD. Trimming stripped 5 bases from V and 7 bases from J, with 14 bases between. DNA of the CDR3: TGTGCCACCAGTGCCCCGGTGGCCCCGAATGAGCAGTTCTTC. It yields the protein CATSAPVAPNEQFF.

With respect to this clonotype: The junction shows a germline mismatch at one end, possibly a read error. As DNA, the CDR3 is TGCACCAGCAGCCGACCGGGACAGCGCTCCTACGAGCAGTACTTC. Translation gives CTSSRPGQRSYEQYF. The chain links TRBV5-1 to TRBJ2-4; 7 nucleotides agree with TRBD1. TRBJ2-7 matches the DNA end more closely, so the J call is doubtful. Germline CDR1 and CDR2: SGHRS and YFSETQ. This CDR3 region has 15 residues.

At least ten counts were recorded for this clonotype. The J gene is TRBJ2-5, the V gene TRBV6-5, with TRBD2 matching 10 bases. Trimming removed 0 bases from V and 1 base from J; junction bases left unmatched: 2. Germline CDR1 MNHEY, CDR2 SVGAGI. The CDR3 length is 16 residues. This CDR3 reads CASSYSASGGQETQYF. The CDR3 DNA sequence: TGTGCCAGCAGTTACTCGGCTAGCGGGGGCCAAGAGACCCAGTACTTC.

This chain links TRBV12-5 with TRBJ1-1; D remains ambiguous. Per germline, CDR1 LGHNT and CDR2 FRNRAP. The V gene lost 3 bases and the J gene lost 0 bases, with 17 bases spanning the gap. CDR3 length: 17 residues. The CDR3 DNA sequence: TGTGCTAGTGGTTTTCCAATCTCGGAGGTTATGAACACTGAAGCTTTCTTT. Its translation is CASGFPISEVMNTEAFF. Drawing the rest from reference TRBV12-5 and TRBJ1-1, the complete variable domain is DARVTQTPRHKVTEMGQEVTMRCQPILGHNTVFWYRQTMMQGLELLAYFRNRAPLDDSGMPKDRFSAEMPDATLATLKIQPSEPRDSAVYFCASGFPISEVMNTEAFFGQGTRLTVV.

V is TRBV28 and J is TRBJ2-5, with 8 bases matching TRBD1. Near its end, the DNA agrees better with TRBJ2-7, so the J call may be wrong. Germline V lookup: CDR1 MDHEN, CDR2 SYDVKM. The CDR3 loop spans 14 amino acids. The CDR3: CASRGWTGLYEQYF. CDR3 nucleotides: TGTGCCAGCAGGGGGTGGACAGGGCTTTACGAGCAGTACTTC.